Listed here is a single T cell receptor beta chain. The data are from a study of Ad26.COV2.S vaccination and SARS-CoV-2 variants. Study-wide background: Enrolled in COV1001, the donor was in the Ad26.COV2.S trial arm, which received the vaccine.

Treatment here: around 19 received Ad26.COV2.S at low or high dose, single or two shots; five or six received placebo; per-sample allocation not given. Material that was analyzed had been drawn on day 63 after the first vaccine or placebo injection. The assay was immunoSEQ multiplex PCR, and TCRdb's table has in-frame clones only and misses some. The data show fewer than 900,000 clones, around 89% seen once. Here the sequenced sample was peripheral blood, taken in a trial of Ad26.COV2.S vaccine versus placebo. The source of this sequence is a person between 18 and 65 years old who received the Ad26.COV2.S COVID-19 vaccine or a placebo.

Here the CDR3 DNA reads TGCAGCGTTGCAGGGGACAGGGTTTACTCCTACGAGCAGTACTTC. It encodes CSVAGDRVYSYEQYF. The chain recombines TRBV29-1 with TRBJ2-7; 9 bases are a match to TRBD1. The V segment lost 4 bases and the J segment 0 bases; nucleotides outside the gene matches: 7. The CDR3 has 15 amino acids. The germline V gene has CDR1 SQVTM and CDR2 ANQGSEA.